The present T cell receptor beta chain was sequenced within a study of cytomegalovirus exposure and HLA in healthy donors. Findings of the study overall: One later analysis reportedly identified an Asian-associated ancestry cluster that showed fewer N-insertions than the approximately 670-donor mean. As was reported, the classifier diagnosed cytomegalovirus status with high specificity and sensitivity.

CDR1 and CDR2 from the germline V gene are SGHDN and FVKESK. The V and J ends lost 4 bases and 3 bases respectively, with 13 bases between them. CDR3 size: 16 residues. Notes on this clone: Antigen specificity is unknown.

Use of 60 Vbeta and 13 Jbeta primers characterized the PCR. Some clones are missing from TCRdb's copy, which holds only in-frame ones; the method was immunoSEQ multiplex PCR. The repertoire holds about 150,000 clones, with 68% as singletons. Sequenced sample: PBMCs. This chain joins TRBV14 and TRBJ2-6; D might be TRBD2 (6 bases). The TCR originated in a man in his fifties or sixties in good health and CMV-seronegative. The CDR3 region is CASSPRGNFGANVLTF. The DNA for the CDR3 is TGTGCCAGCAGCCCTCGGGGGAACTTTGGGGCCAACGTCCTGACTTTC.